This T cell receptor (beta chain) is drawn from a study of OX40 agonist ivuxolimab in advanced cancers. The protocol was immunoSEQ multiplex PCR, while the TCRdb copy is restricted to in-frame clones and leaves out a portion. The sample lists some 60,000 clones; approximately 90% were seen once. Germline V lookup: CDR1 SQVTM, CDR2 ANQGSEA. The CDR3 totals 12 residues. V was pared by 3 bases and J by 4 bases, with 6 bases between. This clone was seen just once. The chain couples TRBV29-1 to TRBJ1-4; tentatively, D is TRBD1 (5 bases). Sequences were derived from CD4+ or CD8+ T cells sorted from blood, sampled in a trial of the OX40 agonist ivuxolimab. The source is an adult with an advanced solid tumor such as melanoma, head and neck, liver or kidney cancer. Here the CDR3 DNA reads TGCAGCGTTGACGGGGGTAATGAAAAACTGTTTTTT. Its protein product is CSVDGGNEKLFF.